This entry lists 22 T cell receptor beta chains sequenced from one sample in a study of T cell repertoires in cytomegalovirus infection. One entry per CDR3 protein results from TCRdb running MiXCR on the reads. The sample has about 230,000 distinct CDR3 sequences, about 7% seen once. Sequencing was done on a sample of PBMCs. Receptors originate from a human donor in good health (CMV status not recorded). Some clones in this sample may be carry-over from other donors' samples.

There are many counts of this clonotype. V usage is TRBV14 and J usage is TRBJ1-3; D is unclear. Deletions cut 2 bases from V and 0 bases from J, with 8 bases between. The CDR3 runs 15 residues. CDR1 and CDR2 from the germline V gene are SGHDN and FVKESK. In DNA form, the CDR3 reads TGTGCCAGCAGCCAAAGGGCAGGCTCTGGAAACACCATATATTTT. It yields the protein CASSQRAGSGNTIYF.

This clonotype came up many times. This may be a read error, as it is one base from a much larger clone. The chain combines TRBV9 with TRBJ1-1; tentative D call: TRBD1 (5 bases). The CDR3 spans 13 residues. Trimming took off 6 bases at V and 1 base at J, with 10 bases between the two ends. CDR1 is SGDLS and CDR2 is YYNGEE in the germline V gene. The CDR3 DNA follows: TGTGCCAGCACCCGGCAGGGGAACACTGAAGCTTTCTTT. Translated: CASTRQGNTEAFF.

The chain joins TRBV29-1 to TRBJ2-3; possibly TRBD2 for D (6 bases). The CDR3 runs to 14 residues. V was shortened by 3 bases and J by 2 bases, with 12 bases between the two germline ends. Per the germline V gene, CDR1 is SQVTM and CDR2 is ANQGSEA. The CDR3 region has the DNA TGCAGCGTTGAGGCTAGCGCGTACACAGATACGCAGTATTTT. It encodes CSVEASAYTDTQYF.

This clonotype was detected ten times or more. V and J are TRBV20-1 and TRBJ2-1; TRBD2 is a possible D gene (6 bases). Trimming cost V 0 bases and J 14 bases, with 11 bases left between them. Germline CDR1 reads DFQATT; CDR2 reads SNEGSKA (reference sequence). The CDR3 runs to 11 residues. The CDR3 DNA reads TGCAGTGCTAGAGATTGGGCTAGCGAGTTCTTC. Amino acid sequence: CSARDWASEFF.

J is TRBJ1-2 and V is TRBV12-3 or TRBV12-4; D might be TRBD1 (5 bases). This CDR3 has 15 residues. V was shortened by 7 bases and J by 9 bases, with 24 bases between the two germline ends. The DNA of the CDR3 is TGTGCCAGCAACGCCCCCCTAGGGACCCCCGCCAGCTACACCTTC. It yields the protein CASNAPLGTPASYTF.

In this sample, this clonotype turned up many times. The V call is TRBV14, the J call TRBJ2-7; D gene unclear. The V and J ends lost 1 base and 2 bases respectively, with 12 bases between them. This CDR3 comprises 15 residues. Germline V gene sequence: CDR1 SGHDN, CDR2 FVKESK. The CDR3 loop reads CASSQGLIGTYEQYF. Written as DNA, the CDR3 is TGTGCCAGCAGCCAAGGCCTAATAGGGACCTACGAGCAGTACTTC.

The sample holds many counts of this clonotype. The chain joins TRBV11-2 to TRBJ1-1; D is undetermined. Germline values: CDR1 SGHAT, CDR2 FQNNGV. This CDR3 is 13 amino acids long. Deletions cut 5 bases from V and 4 bases from J, with 11 bases between. As DNA, the CDR3 is TGTGCCAGCAGCCAGAGGAGAGGCACTGAAGCTTTCTTT. It yields the protein CASSQRRGTEAFF.

This clonotype was observed at least ten times. The rearrangement uses TRBV7-2 and TRBJ2-7; D possibly corresponds to TRBD2 (6 bases). The CDR3 has 15 amino acids. Germline V lookup: CDR1 SGHTA, CDR2 FQGNSA. Between the trimmed V and J ends, which lost 1 base and 0 bases, there was a span of 10 bases. The CDR3 spells CASSLVGGASYEQYF. The CDR3, as DNA: TGTGCCAGCAGCTTAGTCGGGGGTGCCTCCTACGAGCAGTACTTC. The complete variable domain, with remaining parts taken from reference TRBV7-2 and TRBJ2-7, reads GAGVSQSPSNKVTEKGKDVELRCDPISGHTALYWYRQSLGQGLEFLIYFQGNSAPDKSGLPSDRFSAERTGGSVSTLTIQRTQQEDSAVYLCASSLVGGASYEQYFGPGTRLTVT.

This clonotype was seen many times. The gene calls are TRBV4-3 and TRBJ2-1, with D maybe TRBD2 (5 bases). CDR1 and CDR2 from the germline V gene are LGHNA and YSLEER. This CDR3 comprises 14 residues. V was shortened by 0 bases and J by 9 bases, with 12 bases between the two germline ends. The CDR3 DNA reads as TGCGCCAGCAGCCAAGAAGAGGGTGCCAGTGAGCAGTTCTTC. It codes for CASSQEEGASEQFF.

This clonotype was recorded a few times. CDR3 amino acids: CSASLLAKNIQYF. The CDR3 DNA reads as TGCAGTGCTAGTTTATTAGCCAAAAACATTCAGTACTTC. V is TRBV20-1 and J is TRBJ2-4, with D uncertain. This CDR3 is built from 13 residues. CDR1 is DFQATT and CDR2 is SNEGSKA in the germline V gene (reference sequence). V dropped 3 bases and J dropped 0 bases, with 6 bases sitting between them.

This clonotype has a count of ten or more. The chain recombines TRBV7-9 with TRBJ2-7, with D perhaps TRBD2 (6 bases). V lost 5 bases to trimming and J lost 2 bases, with 10 bases between them. The CDR3 spans 13 residues. Germline CDR1 reads SEHNR; CDR2 reads FQNEAQ (reference sequence). Here the CDR3 reads CASSGTVTYEQYF. CDR3 nucleotide sequence: TGTGCCAGCAGCGGGACTGTAACCTACGAGCAGTACTTC.

There are many counts of this clonotype. The rearrangement links TRBV23-1 to TRBJ2-3; 7 nucleotides line up with TRBD1. TRBV23-1 is filed as an ORF, its function uncertain. The V segment lost 0 bases and the J segment 1 base; nucleotides outside the gene matches: 4. This CDR3 spans 16 amino acids. The CDR3 bases are TGCGCCAGCAGTCAATCTCGACAGGGCGGCACAGATACGCAGTATTTT. Protein: CASSQSRQGGTDTQYF.

This clonotype has ten or more counts. The chain joins TRBV7-9 to TRBJ1-6; no firm D call. CDR3 length: 14 amino acids. Trimming stripped 4 bases from V and 4 bases from J, with 8 bases between. Germline assignment: CDR1 SEHNR and CDR2 FQNEAQ (reference sequence). This CDR3 is CASSWTEYNSPLHF. CDR3 coding DNA: TGTGCCAGCAGCTGGACGGAATATAATTCACCCCTCCACTTT.

The gene calls are TRBV5-4 and TRBJ1-2, with D tentatively TRBD1 (5 bases). Trimming stripped 0 bases from V and 6 bases from J, with 9 bases between. From germline, CDR1 is SGHNT and CDR2 YYREEE (reference sequence). The CDR3 contains 13 residues. The CDR3 is CASSLERGDGYTF. As DNA, the CDR3 is TGTGCCAGCAGCTTGGAACGGGGGGATGGCTACACCTTC.

This clonotype has at least ten counts. V gene TRBV7-2 combines with J gene TRBJ1-2; a possible D gene is TRBD1 (6 bases). Looked up from germline, CDR1 is SGHTA and CDR2 is FQGNSA. The length of the CDR3 is 14 residues. Trimming pared 2 bases from V and 2 bases from J, leaving 9 bases between. In DNA, the CDR3 is TGTGCCAGCAGCTTATGGGGGACAAACTATGGCTACACCTTC. Translated, it gives CASSLWGTNYGYTF.

This clonotype was detected ten times or more. J is TRBJ2-1 and V is TRBV12-3 or TRBV12-4; 8 bases line up with TRBD2. The CDR3 is made up of 15 amino acids. V lost 4 bases to trimming and J lost 8 bases; unmatched junction nucleotides: 10. The CDR3 reads CASSSLRGGRHEQFF. CDR3 DNA: TGTGCCAGCAGTTCCCTCCGGGGGGGCCGCCATGAGCAGTTCTTC.

This clonotype was seen many times. The chain couples TRBV20-1 to TRBJ2-7; no clear D gene. CDR1 is DFQATT, CDR2 SNEGSKA, per germline (reference sequence). This CDR3 spans 16 amino acids. V lost 0 bases and J 4 bases, leaving 19 bases between the germline ends. CDR3 sequence: CSARDRGQAQDYEQYF. The CDR3 DNA follows: TGCAGTGCTAGAGATCGTGGCCAGGCCCAGGATTACGAGCAGTACTTC.

This clonotype was seen many times. The rearrangement links TRBV27 to TRBJ1-5; D is uncertain. V was cut by 4 bases and J by 5 bases, with 6 bases left in between. Germline CDR1 reads MNHEY; CDR2 reads SMNVEV (reference sequence). The CDR3 consists of 12 residues. CDR3 region: CASSSRDQPQHF. The CDR3 bases are TGTGCCAGCAGTTCGCGGGATCAGCCCCAGCATTTT.

This clonotype showed up many times. The chain employs TRBV20-1 and TRBJ2-2; D uncertain. The V gene lost 0 bases and the J gene lost 2 bases, with 4 bases spanning the gap. Germline lookup yields CDR1 DFQATT and CDR2 SNEGSKA (reference sequence). CDR3 size: 13 residues. The CDR3 sequence is CSAREINTGELFF. CDR3 coding DNA: TGCAGTGCTAGAGAGATAAACACCGGGGAGCTGTTTTTT.

This clonotype was seen repeatedly, ten times or more. The chain employs TRBV12-3 or TRBV12-4 and TRBJ2-3, with D unresolved. Trimming cost V 3 bases and J 6 bases, with 4 bases left between them. The CDR3 extends over 11 amino acids. The CDR3 loop is CASSFIDTQYF. The CDR3 nucleotides read TGTGCCAGCAGTTTCATTGATACGCAGTATTTT.

The chain combines TRBV6-6 with TRBJ1-2; D gene ambiguous. Germline assignment: CDR1 MNHNY and CDR2 SVGAGI (reference sequence). V lost 0 bases and J 8 bases, leaving 13 bases between the germline ends. The CDR3 sequence is 14 residues long. CDR3 region: CASSYSETARGYTF. The CDR3 nucleotides are TGTGCCAGCAGTTACTCCGAAACCGCGAGGGGCTACACCTTC.

This clonotype was counted many times. In DNA, the CDR3 is TGTGCCAGCAGCTTTCCCCGGACAGGGGGCGCCCAGGCCAAAAACATTCAGTACTTC. Protein: CASSFPRTGGAQAKNIQYF. This sequence joins TRBV7-9 and TRBJ2-4, with 11 bases identical to TRBD1. This CDR3 is 19 amino acids long. From germline, CDR1 is SEHNR and CDR2 FQNEAQ (reference sequence). Unmatched junction bases numbered 11, after V lost 3 bases and J lost 1 base.